The present T cell receptor (beta chain) was sequenced within a study of blood T cell repertoires in COVID-19. Study-level information: Spain, Italy and the United States supplied samples that represented acute and convalescent COVID-19. Sources were T cells, B-cell-depleted T cells, or PBMCs; the material itself was cDNA or gDNA.

Original processing notes: Reference gene primer amplification gave estimated nucleated cell counts. Measured with immunoSEQ multiplex PCR; TCRdb has only the in-frame clones, and not every one. V and J calls and clone size come straight from that table; D and trimming were deduced from the DNA. The data hold some 250,000 clones, with over 80% observed a single time. The V gene's germline CDR1 is KGHSH and CDR2 LQKENI. This CDR3 contains 12 residues. The V gene lost 0 bases and the J gene lost 7 bases, with 3 bases spanning the gap. The source material was peripheral blood. The V gene is TRBV18, the J gene TRBJ2-2, with D uncertain. This receptor was taken from a man in his forties with acute or convalescent COVID-19. CDR3 amino acids: CASSPPYGELFF. CDR3 DNA: TGTGCCAGCTCACCACCATACGGGGAGCTGTTTTTT.